This T cell receptor (beta chain) was identified in a study of cytomegalovirus exposure and HLA in healthy donors. The overall study: In an earlier analysis, 95 million to 140 million unique TCR beta sequences were found from some 200 million T cells.

The CDR3 has 15 amino acids. Trimming removed 0 bases at V and 4 bases at J, with 12 bases between. The germline gives CDR1 SNHLY, CDR2 FYNNEI. Of note for this clone: Its antigen is unknown.

Researchers ran the PCR with 60 Vbeta and 13 Jbeta primers. TCRdb's copy holds only in-frame clones and misses some; the assay was immunoSEQ multiplex PCR. This repertoire includes around 140,000 clones. Study-wide findings and caveats: Excluded were some V segments that proved indistinguishable, including TRBV6-2 and TRBV6-3. HLA restriction was apparent for most CMV-associated TCR beta chains in a later analysis. Later analysis identified 16,000 or so TCR beta sequences associated with HLA alleles, using a false discovery rate threshold of 0.05.

The clonotype originates from a male donor in good health and CMV-seronegative. The sequenced material came from PBMCs. The V gene is TRBV2, the J gene TRBJ1-1; D remains ambiguous. CDR3 in DNA: TGTGCCAGCAGTGAAGCGACGGGTCATCCCACTGAAGCTTTCTTT. It is translated as CASSEATGHPTEAFF.